This T cell receptor (beta chain) derives from a study of T cell changes during pregnancy in multiple sclerosis. V was clipped by 4 bases and J by 5 bases; unmatched bases: 13. Germline assignment: CDR1 SGHNT and CDR2 YYREEE (reference sequence). This CDR3 has 16 residues. Assay: immunoSEQ multiplex PCR; the TCRdb copy retains only in-frame clones and omits some. Among fewer than 60,000 clones listed, approximately 93% were seen once. The sequencing here drew on CD4+ T cells from peripheral blood mononuclear cells, taken in the third trimester of pregnancy. V is TRBV5-4 and J is TRBJ1-2; 8 bases line up with TRBD1. The TCR sequence derives from a female donor with multiple sclerosis, enrolled in a pregnancy study. In DNA, the CDR3 is TGTGCCAGCAGCGGGCCGGGACAGGTCCTTAAATATGGCTACACCTTC. Protein product: CASSGPGQVLKYGYTF.